Listed below are T cell receptor beta chains from one sample, sequenced in a study of cytomegalovirus exposure and HLA in healthy donors. This table comes from immunoSEQ multiplex PCR, and its TCRdb copy is limited to in-frame clones, with some not included. The data show roughly 160,000 clones, over 70% seen once. Material for sequencing was PBMCs. Every receptor here comes from a woman aged 50 to 60 in good health and CMV-seropositive. CDR3s include the opening cysteine and the closing phenylalanine or tryptophan. D genes are given only for firm matches. The size of a clone is reported for some rows only, either as once, few or many, or as a class for expanded clones.

TRBV2,TRBJ1-2,NA,NA,TGTGCCAGCAGTGAAGCACCAGACAGTTTCTATGGCTACACCTTC,CASSEAPDSFYGYTF
TRBV5-4,TRBJ1-3,TRBD1,NA,TGTGCCAGCAGCGAATTAGGTCAGGGGGGTGCACCTGGAAACACCATATATTTT,CASSELGQGGAPGNTIYF
TRBV29-1,TRBJ1-1,NA,NA,TGCAGCGTAGGGGGGGGCCCGGACACTGAAGCTTTCTTT,CSVGGGPDTEAFF
TRBV29-1,TRBJ1-1,NA,NA,TGCAGCGTTGAAGCGGGGGGCGCAGGGACTGAAGCTTTCTTT,CSVEAGGAGTEAFF
TRBV9,TRBJ2-1,NA,NA,TGTGCCAGCAGCGTAGCCGACAAACCCGACCGTCCCGGGCAGTTCTTC,CASSVADKPDRPGQFF
TRBV5-1,TRBJ2-3,TRBD2,NA,TGCGCCAGCAGCTTGTCAGGCTTGGGGGGGGCAGATACGCAGTATTTT,CASSLSGLGGADTQYF
TRBV6-5,TRBJ1-1,NA,NA,TGTGCCAGCAGTCGGGGAGACCTGAACACTGAAGCTTTCTTT,CASSRGDLNTEAFF
TRBV10-3,TRBJ1-2,NA,few,TGTGCCATCACCCCTGAAGAAGGAGTCGGGGGCTACACCTTC,CAITPEEGVGGYTF
TRBV28,TRBJ1-1,NA,NA,TGTGCCAGCAGTCCGGGAGGGATGAACACTGAAGCTTTCTTT,CASSPGGMNTEAFF
TRBV21-1,TRBJ2-1,NA,few,TGTGCCAGCAGCAAAGCTGAGAGGACTAGCGGGAGCGGGGGAGACAATGAGCAGTTCTTC,CASSKAERTSGSGGDNEQFF
TRBV5-1,TRBJ2-7,TRBD2,NA,TGCGCCAGCAGCTTGGCGGGGTTATGGGAGGGAGTCGAGCAGTACTTC,CASSLAGLWEGVEQYF
TRBV19,TRBJ1-2,NA,NA,TGTGCCAGTAGTGTCCAGGGGAACTATGGCTACACCTTC,CASSVQGNYGYTF
TRBV28,TRBJ1-2,NA,NA,TGTGCCAGCCGTTCCCCTCGGAACTATGGCTACACCTTC,CASRSPRNYGYTF
TRBV5-4,TRBJ2-2,NA,NA,TGTGCCAGCAGCTTGCAATCAGGGGCGAACACCGGGGAGCTGTTTTTT,CASSLQSGANTGELFF
TRBV7-7,TRBJ2-5,NA,NA,TGTGCTAGCAGCTCCACCGACGGGATTACCCAGTACTTC,CASSSTDGITQYF
TRBV5-1,TRBJ2-5,TRBD1,few,TGCGCCAGCAGCTTAGGACAGGGAGAGGGGTACCAAGAGACCCAGTACTTC,CASSLGQGEGYQETQYF
TRBV18,TRBJ2-7,TRBD2,NA,TGTGCCAGCTCACCGGCCTTAGCGGGGACTTACGAGCAGTACTTC,CASSPALAGTYEQYF
TRBV5-1,TRBJ2-7,NA,NA,TGCGCCAGCAGCTTGGTTTCGGGACTTTCGGAAGGGGAGCAGTACTTC,CASSLVSGLSEGEQYF
TRBV7-2,TRBJ2-7,TRBD2,once,TGTGCCAGCAGCTTAGTACCGGGACTAGCGGACTATTACGGCGAGCAGTACTTC,CASSLVPGLADYYGEQYF
TRBV21-1,TRBJ2-6,NA,NA,TGTGCCAGCAGCACCGTCGGAGGGGCCTCTGGGGCCAACGTCCTGACTTTC,CASSTVGGASGANVLTF
TRBV27,TRBJ2-3,TRBD2,NA,TGTGCCAGCAGTCCTACCCGACTAGCGGACACAGATACGCAGTATTTT,CASSPTRLADTDTQYF
TRBV11-2,TRBJ2-7,TRBD2,few,TGTGCCAGCAGCCCTGGTCTAGCGGAGTACGAGCAGTACTTC,CASSPGLAEYEQYF
TRBV11-2,TRBJ2-3,TRBD2,NA,TGTGCCAGCAGCTTAGGGGGAGCGGGGGGCACAGATACGCAGTATTTT,CASSLGGAGGTDTQYF
TRBV7-2,TRBJ1-1,NA,NA,TGTGCCAGCAGCTTAGGGCGGGTGAACACTGAAGCTTTCTTT,CASSLGRVNTEAFF
TRBV2,TRBJ1-4,NA,NA,TGTGCCAGCCGGACAGATTTTAATGAAAAACTGTTTTTT,CASRTDFNEKLFF
TRBV28,TRBJ1-2,TRBD1,NA,TGTGCCAGCAGAGGGCCCAGGGGGTATGGCTACACCTTC,CASRGPRGYGYTF
TRBV5-1,TRBJ2-6,NA,once,TGCGCCAGCAGCACTGGACGGGACTCTGGGGCCAACGGCCTGACTTTC,CASSTGRDSGANGLTF
TRBV28,TRBJ2-3,TRBD1,once,TGTGCCAGCAGGACGGGGACAGGGGGCGGAGATACGCAGTATTTT,CASRTGTGGGDTQYF
TRBV19,TRBJ2-5,NA,NA,TGTGCCAGTAGTATCTCTGTTTCTCGGGAGACCCAGTACTTC,CASSISVSRETQYF
TRBV15,TRBJ1-5,TRBD1,NA,TGTGCCACCAGCAGAGTGGGGACAGGGGGCGGACAGCCCCAGCATTTT,CATSRVGTGGGQPQHF
TRBV6-5,TRBJ2-3,NA,NA,TGTGCCAGCAGTTACCGGGACTTCAGCACAGATACGCAGTATTTT,CASSYRDFSTDTQYF
TRBV7-3,TRBJ2-3,TRBD2,NA,TGTGCCAGCAGCTCCCCGGGAGCGGGGGAGGAGACGCAGTATTTT,CASSSPGAGEETQYF
TRBV6-1,TRBJ1-2,TRBD1,NA,TGTGCCAGCAGTGAAAACCGGGACAGCTATGGCTACACCTTC,CASSENRDSYGYTF
TRBV19,TRBJ2-7,TRBD1,NA,TGTGCCAGTAGGATAAGACCGGGACAGCTCTACGAGCAGTACTTC,CASRIRPGQLYEQYF
TRBV7-9,TRBJ1-2,NA,NA,TGTGCCGGTGGGGACACTAACTATGGCTACACCTTC,CAGGDTNYGYTF
TRBV7-9,TRBJ2-1,TRBD2,NA,TGTGCCAGCAGCTTCGGGACTAGCGGGAGGAGGGCACTACGAAATGAGCAGTTCTTC,CASSFGTSGRRALRNEQFF
TRBV29-1,TRBJ2-6,TRBD2,NA,TGCAGCGTTGCTAGCGGGGGGGGTCCCGGGGCCAACGGCCTGACTTTC,CSVASGGGPGANGLTF
TRBV2,TRBJ1-1,NA,NA,TGTGCCAGCAGTGAATCAGTGAACACTGAAGCTTTCTTT,CASSESVNTEAFF
TRBV7-9,TRBJ2-1,NA,NA,TGTGCCAGCAGCCCGCGAGGTAGTCCCAATGAGCAGTTCTTC,CASSPRGSPNEQFF
TRBV9,TRBJ2-1,NA,NA,TGTGCCAGCAGCTTACGACTAGGGAATGAGCAGTTCTTC,CASSLRLGNEQFF
TRBV30,TRBJ1-3,TRBD1,NA,TGTGCCTGGAGCGCGGGACAGGCTGGAAACACCATATATTTT,CAWSAGQAGNTIYF
TRBV11-1,TRBJ2-2,TRBD2,NA,TGTGCCAGCAGGGCTAGCGGCACCGGGGAGCTGTTTTTT,CASRASGTGELFF
TRBV27,TRBJ2-7,NA,NA,TGTGCCAGCAGTTTCGCAGGGCGCTACGAGCAGTACTTC,CASSFAGRYEQYF
TRBV2,TRBJ1-5,TRBD1,NA,TGTGCCAGCAGTGATGACAGGGTTCTTCAGCCCCAGCATTTT,CASSDDRVLQPQHF
TRBV19,TRBJ1-1,NA,NA,TGTGCCAGTAGTATAACAGGTTCCCTCACTGAAGCTTTCTTT,CASSITGSLTEAFF
TRBV11-2,TRBJ2-4,TRBD1,few,TGTGCCAGCAGCATCGACAGGGTTGGGTGGGCCAAAAACATTCAGTACTTC,CASSIDRVGWAKNIQYF
TRBV27,TRBJ2-7,TRBD2,NA,TGTGCCAGCAGGGGACTAGTTGGGGAGCAGTACTTC,CASRGLVGEQYF
TRBV6-5,TRBJ2-5,TRBD1,NA,TGTGCCAGCAGTTACGCCACAGGGGGCAAAGAGACCCAGTACTTC,CASSYATGGKETQYF
TRBV19,TRBJ1-2,TRBD1,NA,TGTGCCAGTTTGGGACAGGTAATCCCTAACTATGGCTACACCTTC,CASLGQVIPNYGYTF
TRBV6-6,TRBJ2-1,NA,NA,TGTGCCAGCAGTTACGTGAGCAATGAGCAGTTCTTC,CASSYVSNEQFF
TRBV20-1,TRBJ1-4,TRBD1,NA,TGCAGTGCCGACAGGGGTGAAAAACTGTTTTTT,CSADRGEKLFF
TRBV9,TRBJ1-3,TRBD1,NA,TGTGCCAGCAGCCCACAGGGGGGTGACAGGGCACCTGGAAACACCATATATTTT,CASSPQGGDRAPGNTIYF
TRBV5-6,TRBJ1-2,NA,NA,TGTGCCAGCAGCTCAGACATGTCTGGCTACACCTTC,CASSSDMSGYTF
TRBV19,TRBJ1-1,NA,NA,TGTGCCGTTTACAGGAGCGGGTTCACTGAAGCTTTCTTT,CAVYRSGFTEAFF
TRBV7-3,TRBJ2-5,TRBD2,NA,TGTGCCAGCTCCGGGACTAGGGAAGAGACCCAGTACTTC,CASSGTREETQYF
TRBV5-1,TRBJ1-4,NA,NA,TGCGCCAGCAGCCTCCGCGGGGCCCCCCTTAATGAAAAACTGTTTTTT,CASSLRGAPLNEKLFF
TRBV10-2,TRBJ2-1,TRBD2,NA,TGCGCCAGCAGTGAGGGGACTAGTATTAATGAGCAGTTCTTC,CASSEGTSINEQFF
TRBV7-2,TRBJ1-2,TRBD1,NA,TGTGCCAGCAGCTTAGCTCGGCCGGGACAGACTAACTATGGCTACACCTTC,CASSLARPGQTNYGYTF
TRBV5-1,TRBJ2-7,TRBD2,few,TGCGCCAGCAGCCTCGGACTAGCCGGGGCGAAGCAGTACTTC,CASSLGLAGAKQYF
TRBV30,TRBJ1-1,NA,NA,TGTGCCTGGAGGGTAGGAGGGCGCCCTGAAGCTTTCTTT,CAWRVGGRPEAFF